This T cell receptor beta chain was profiled in a study of identical twins' blood T cells. The study's findings and limits: Twins shared more top CDR3 clonotypes than unrelated donors did.

This clonotype was detected only a few times. No antigen is known for it. The donors were healthy female monozygous twins, three pairs in total. The length of the CDR3 is 16 residues. Trimming left V 0 bases short and J 2 bases short, with 11 bases between. CDR1 and CDR2 (germline): LGHNA, YSLEER. TCRdb passed the 5' RACE reads through MiXCR, listing each CDR3 protein once. The data show roughly 340,000 distinct CDR3 sequences, roughly 31% seen once. Sequenced input: PBMCs. The genes are TRBV4-3 and TRBJ2-1; D not resolved. The receptor was isolated from a woman aged 18-55 years in good health. Written as DNA, the CDR3 is TGCGCCAGCAGCCAAGAGGCGCAGATGACCTACAATGAGCAGTTCTTC. Residues: CASSQEAQMTYNEQFF.